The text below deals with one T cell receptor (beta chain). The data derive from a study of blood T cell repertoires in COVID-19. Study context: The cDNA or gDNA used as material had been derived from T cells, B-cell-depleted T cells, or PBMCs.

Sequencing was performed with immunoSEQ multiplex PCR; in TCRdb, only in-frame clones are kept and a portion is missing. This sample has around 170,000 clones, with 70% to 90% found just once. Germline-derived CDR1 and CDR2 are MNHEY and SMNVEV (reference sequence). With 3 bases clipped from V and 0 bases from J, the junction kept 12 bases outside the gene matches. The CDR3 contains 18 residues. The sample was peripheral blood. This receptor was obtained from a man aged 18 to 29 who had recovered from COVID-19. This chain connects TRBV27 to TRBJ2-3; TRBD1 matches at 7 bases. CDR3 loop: CASSFIIPGQPSTDTQYF. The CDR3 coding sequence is TGTGCCAGCAGTTTCATTATTCCGGGACAGCCAAGCACAGATACGCAGTATTTT.